These T cell receptor beta chains were read from a single sample in a study of T cells after yellow fever vaccination. A single record per CDR3 protein comes from TCRdb applying MiXCR to the 5' RACE reads. The sample has hundreds of thousands of distinct CDR3 sequences; approximately 13% are singletons. This sample comprised PBMCs, obtained on the day of the yellow fever booster vaccination. Every receptor here comes from a man under 40 who received the YFV17D yellow fever vaccine. Each CDR3 is given with its conserved first and last residue. Fields, in order: J gene, D gene, V gene, clone size, CDR3 length, CDR3 DNA, CDR3 protein. A D gene is named only where the DNA matches it firmly. Rows may omit the clone size; those that give it use once, few, many or a size class.

TRBJ2-5 | . | TRBV12-5 | . | 14 | TGTGCTAGTGGTTTGTTCAGAAATGAGGAGACCCAGTACTTC | CASGLFRNEETQYF
TRBJ2-5 | . | TRBV5-1 | few | 14 | TGCGCCAGCAGCTTGGACACATTGAAAGAGACCCAGTACTTC | CASSLDTLKETQYF
TRBJ2-3 | TRBD1 | TRBV5-1 | . | 12 | TGCGCCAGCCGACAGGGACCAGATACGCAGTATTTT | CASRQGPDTQYF
TRBJ2-7 | . | TRBV12-3/TRBV12-4 | few | 16 | TGTGCCAGCAGTTTCCCCCGGACCCCTCTAGGCTACGAGCAGTACTTC | CASSFPRTPLGYEQYF
TRBJ2-3 | TRBD2 | TRBV20-1 | few | 14 | TGCAGTGCTAGAGCGGGCAGCGGGAGTGCTACGCAGTATTTT | CSARAGSGSATQYF
TRBJ2-3 | TRBD1 | TRBV5-1 | . | 15 | TGCGCCAGCAGCTTGACAGGGGGCGCAAAGGATACGCAGTATTTT | CASSLTGGAKDTQYF
TRBJ1-1 | . | TRBV27 | . | 15 | TGTGCCAGCAGTTTATTAACAGATAGGAACACTGAAGCTTTCTTT | CASSLLTDRNTEAFF
TRBJ2-5 | . | TRBV11-2 | few | 12 | TGTGCCAGCAGCCCGGGCTTAGAGGCCCAGTACTTC | CASSPGLEAQYF
TRBJ2-5 | . | TRBV24-1 | few | 12 | TGTGCCACCAAAGACCGGACCGAGACCCAGTACTTC | CATKDRTETQYF
TRBJ2-2 | . | TRBV27 | few | 15 | TGTGCCAGCAGTCCAGCGGGCGACGGGACCGGGGAGCTGTTTTTT | CASSPAGDGTGELFF
TRBJ2-7 | . | TRBV29-1 | . | 14 | TGCAGCGTGGGGGGAGACGTGCTTTCCTACGAGCAGTACTTC | CSVGGDVLSYEQYF
TRBJ1-1 | . | TRBV6-2/TRBV6-3 | . | 12 | TGTGCCAGCAGATTCGGACGGACTGAAGCTTTCTTT | CASRFGRTEAFF
TRBJ2-7 | . | TRBV20-1 | . | 16 | TGCAGTGCTAGAGGCGACGCACAGGGAGCAACCTACGAGCAGTACTTC | CSARGDAQGATYEQYF